This T cell receptor (beta chain) was captured in a study of T-cell reconstitution after alpha-beta-depleted transplantation in children. V was shortened by 4 bases and J by 4 bases, with 13 bases between the two germline ends. The CDR3 spans 14 residues. As it was prepared, the TCRbeta library received unique molecular identifiers. MiXCR, run by TCRdb on the PCR reads, gives a single entry per CDR3 protein. The sample has more than 85,000 distinct CDR3 sequences; around a tenth are singletons. This clonotype was observed many times. The chain joins TRBV12-3 or TRBV12-4 to TRBJ1-2, with unresolved D. The sequencing used PBMCs from the stem cell graft donor, collected from the stem cell graft. The clonotype was recovered from a human donor who donated a stem cell graft to a child with acute lymphoblastic leukemia. Here the CDR3 reads CASSWQESLYGYTF. The CDR3 nucleotides are TGTGCCAGCAGTTGGCAGGAGTCCCTCTATGGCTACACCTTC.